The 18 T cell receptor beta chains in this list originate from one sample, sequenced in a study of blood T cells in healthy people across ages. Combining a sample-barcoded 5' primer with a J-beta primer mix, a second PCR ran for about 7 to 12 cycles. TCRdb redid the calling of the 5' RACE reads with MiXCR, one entry per CDR3 protein. This sample has around 1,000,000 distinct CDR3 sequences, with around two fifths found just once. The sample consisted of blood. All receptors come from a man aged 18-30 years in good health.

The chain links TRBV7-2 to TRBJ2-3; the match to TRBD1 covers 10 bases. The CDR3 has 18 amino acids. Germline V gene lookup returns CDR1 SGHTA and CDR2 FQGNSA. After removal of 1 base from V and 1 base from J, the junction contained 8 bases not matched to a gene. The CDR3 DNA reads TGTGCCAGCAGCTTAGGAAGCTCCGGGACAGGGGGCACAGATACGCAGTATTTT. Residues: CASSLGSSGTGGTDTQYF. The entire variable domain, with the rest obtained from reference TRBV7-2 and TRBJ2-3, is as follows: GAGVSQSPSNKVTEKGKDVELRCDPISGHTALYWYRQSLGQGLEFLIYFQGNSAPDKSGLPSDRFSAERTGGSVSTLTIQRTQQEDSAVYLCASSLGSSGTGGTDTQYFGPGTRLTVL.

The chain has TRBV20-1 and TRBJ2-1; D unclear. The CDR3 is 12 amino acids. Germline CDR1 is DFQATT and CDR2 is SNEGSKA (reference sequence). V lost 6 bases and J lost 3, with 9 bases in between. CDR3 in amino acids: CSANSLYNEQFF. In nucleotides, the CDR3 is TGCAGTGCCAACTCCCTCTACAATGAGCAGTTCTTC.

This clonotype was observed a handful of times. The chain joins TRBV20-1 to TRBJ2-3; 9 positions match TRBD1. CDR1 DFQATT and CDR2 SNEGSKA come from the germline V gene (reference sequence). Trimming removed 0 bases from V and 4 bases from J; junction bases left unmatched: 5. This CDR3 region has 15 residues. The CDR3 region has the DNA TGCAGTGCTAGAGATGGGGGACAGGGATCAGATACGCAGTATTTT. It yields the protein CSARDGGQGSDTQYF.

This clonotype has just a few counts. The chain carries TRBV10-3 and TRBJ2-7, with a possible D match to TRBD2 (5 bases). Germline CDR1 and CDR2: ENHRY and SYGVKD. The CDR3 contains 16 residues. The germline V and J ends were trimmed by 3 bases and 4 bases, with 19 bases remaining between them. The CDR3: CAISDNGNSPRYEQYF. The CDR3, as DNA: TGTGCCATCAGTGATAACGGGAACAGCCCAAGGTACGAGCAGTACTTC.

The chain combines TRBV20-1 with TRBJ2-1; D remains ambiguous. CDR1 is DFQATT and CDR2 is SNEGSKA in the germline V gene (reference sequence). This CDR3 is built from 12 residues. CDR3 nucleotides: TGCAGGGCCTCAAAGACCTACAATGAGCAGTTCTTC. As protein: CRASKTYNEQFF.

The sample holds a few counts of this clonotype. The V call is TRBV4-1, the J call TRBJ1-2, with D uncertain. With 4 bases removed from V and 4 bases from J, the gap between germline ends came to 16 bases. CDR1 is MGHRA and CDR2 is YSYEKL in the germline V gene. CDR3 length equals 15 residues. The CDR3 DNA follows: TGCGCCAGCAGCCTTATTCCTGCACCCTCCTATGGCTACACCTTC. Encoded protein: CASSLIPAPSYGYTF.

This chain uses TRBV10-3 with TRBJ1-2; tentatively, D is TRBD1 (6 bases). There are 13 residues in the CDR3. Germline lookup yields CDR1 ENHRY and CDR2 SYGVKD. The V gene lost 7 bases and the J gene lost 6 bases, with 15 bases spanning the gap. DNA of the CDR3: TGTGCCATCAATCCAGGGGACATTAATGGCTACACCTTC. Amino acids: CAINPGDINGYTF.

V is TRBV6-5 and J is TRBJ2-3, with 8 bases lining up with TRBD2. CDR3 size: 16 residues. With 4 bases clipped from V and 4 bases from J, the junction kept 10 bases outside the gene matches. In germline, CDR1 is MNHEY, CDR2 SVGAGI. The CDR3 coding sequence is TGTGCCAGCAGTTCCCTCGCTCAGACTAGCGCAGATACGCAGTATTTT. Translated, it gives CASSSLAQTSADTQYF.

This sequence joins TRBV7-2 and TRBJ2-5, with 8 bases fitting TRBD1. Germline V gives CDR1 SGHTA, CDR2 FQGNSA. The CDR3 loop spans 15 amino acids. V dropped 3 bases and J dropped 4; count of bases not matched to a gene: 7. DNA for the CDR3: TGTGCCAGCAGCTTCGCCCCTGACAGGGGAGAGACCCAGTACTTC. Translation: CASSFAPDRGETQYF.

This clonotype was seen more than once but under ten times. V is TRBV4-3 and J is TRBJ2-1; 9 bases line up with TRBD2. Per the germline V gene, CDR1 is LGHNA and CDR2 is YSLEER. V lost 4 bases, J lost 6 bases, and 7 bases stayed unmatched. This CDR3 has 15 amino acids. CDR3 sequence: CASSLSGGSLNEQFF. The CDR3 DNA reads as TGCGCCAGCAGCCTTAGCGGGGGTTCTCTCAATGAGCAGTTCTTC.

The gene calls are TRBV5-1 and TRBJ1-6; D is uncertain. In germline, CDR1 is SGHRS, CDR2 YFSETQ. CDR3 size: 13 residues. V dropped 5 bases and J dropped 8 bases, with 11 bases sitting between them. CDR3 amino acids: CASRVNADSPLHF. DNA of the CDR3: TGCGCCAGCAGAGTCAACGCCGATTCACCCCTCCACTTT.

The sample holds one count of this clonotype. This chain links TRBV20-1 with TRBJ1-3, with D possibly being TRBD1 (6 bases). Germline-derived CDR1 and CDR2 are DFQATT and SNEGSKA (reference sequence). Deletions cut 6 bases from V and 1 base from J, with 10 bases between. The CDR3 is made up of 13 amino acids. The CDR3 loop is CSALTGSGNTIYF. In DNA form, the CDR3 reads TGCAGTGCCCTTACAGGGTCTGGAAACACCATATATTTT.

V and J are TRBV7-8 and TRBJ2-1; 9 bases are a match to TRBD1. The DNA end favors TRBJ2-7, so the J call may be wrong. The CDR3 loop spans 15 amino acids. Germline values: CDR1 SGHVS, CDR2 FQNEAQ. Here the CDR3 reads CASSRGTGTYNEQYF. The CDR3 coding sequence is TGTGCCAGCAGCAGAGGGACAGGGACATACAATGAGCAGTACTTC.

The rearrangement uses TRBV4-3 and TRBJ2-7, with D perhaps assigned TRBD1 or TRBD2 (5 bases each). V lost 0 bases to trimming and J lost 7 bases, with 19 bases between them. Looked up from germline, CDR1 is LGHNA and CDR2 is YSLEER. The length of the CDR3 is 16 residues. The CDR3: CASSQEGRDLYNEQYF. In DNA, the CDR3 is TGCGCCAGCAGCCAAGAAGGCAGGGACCTTTACAATGAGCAGTACTTC.

As concerns this clonotype: A single base separates this from a much larger clone, so it may be a read error. The gene calls are TRBV5-1 and TRBJ1-2; the D gene is possibly TRBD1 (5 bases). Germline-derived CDR1 and CDR2 are SGHRS and YFSETQ. The CDR3 is 14 residues long. CDR3 DNA sequence: TGCGCCAGCAGCTCCCGGGACGGTAACGATGGCTACACCTTC. Residues: CASSSRDGNDGYTF.

This clonotype has just one count. The junction shows a germline mismatch at one end, possibly a read error. The CDR3 DNA reads TGTGCCAGCTCCCTATCGGGACAGCATCAAGAGACCCGGTACTTC. Encoded protein: CASSLSGQHQETRYF. The V call is TRBV7-2, the J call TRBJ2-5, with 7 positions matching TRBD1. Germline V gives CDR1 SGHTA, CDR2 FQGNSA. The CDR3 spans 15 residues.

The gene calls are TRBV20-1 and TRBJ2-2; D is possibly TRBD2 (6 bases). The germline V and J ends were trimmed by 0 bases and 7 bases, with 9 bases remaining between them. The CDR3 runs to 13 residues. The germline gives CDR1 DFQATT, CDR2 SNEGSKA (reference sequence). In DNA form, the CDR3 reads TGCAGTGCTAGAGATATGGGGGGCGGGGAGCTGTTTTTT. Residues: CSARDMGGGELFF.

This clonotype was counted once. This could be a read error, since a much larger clone is one nucleotide away. The chain couples TRBV21-1 to TRBJ1-2; the DNA was not used to check the table's D call, TRBD1. TRBV21-1 constitutes a pseudogene. CDR3 size: 19 residues. The CDR3: CASSRALYGQGTSDYGYTF. CDR3 sequence (DNA): TGTGCCAGCAGCAGAGCGCTTTATGGGCAGGGGACGTCGGACTATGGCTACACCTTC.